Listed below are T cell receptor beta chains from one sample, sequenced in a study of CD8 T cells in ankylosing spondylitis. MiXCR was run by TCRdb on the 5' RACE reads, yielding one entry per CDR3 protein. Here the sample spans over 450,000 distinct CDR3 sequences, roughly 13% being singletons. Material: blood, either unsorted or a sorted T cell fraction (not recorded which). Receptor source: a male donor with ankylosing spondylitis. Each CDR3 is given with its conserved first and last residue. The D gene is left open where the match is weak. The listing skips clone size in some rows; elsewhere it reads once, few, many or a size class.

cdr3_length d_call clone_size j_call v_call cdr3_nt cdr3_aa
16 . few TRBJ1-4 TRBV4-2 TGTGCCAGCAGCCAAGATAAAGGAGCTGGGAATGAAAAACTGTTTTTT CASSQDKGAGNEKLFF
16 TRBD1 few TRBJ1-2 TRBV3-1 TGTGCCAGCAGCCAAGACTGGACAGGGGGCTATGTTGGCTACACCTTC CASSQDWTGGYVGYTF
14 . few TRBJ2-1 TRBV3-1 TGTGCCAGCAGCCAAGATGTCAGGGTTGATGAGCAGTTCTTC CASSQDVRVDEQFF
16 TRBD2 many TRBJ2-1 TRBV5-1 TGCGCCAGCAGCACGGGACTAGCGGGCCAATACAATGAGCAGTTCTTC CASSTGLAGQYNEQFF
14 TRBD2 few TRBJ2-1 TRBV20-1 TGCAGTGCTAGACGGGGGGGGAGGGGCAATGAGCAGTTCTTC CSARRGGRGNEQFF
14 TRBD1 many TRBJ1-2 TRBV5-1 TGCGCCAGCAGCGCGGGACAGGGAGGCTATGGCTACACCTTC CASSAGQGGYGYTF
14 TRBD1 few TRBJ2-5 TRBV5-1 TGCGCCAGCGGAATCTCCGACAGGGGCGAGACCCAGTACTTC CASGISDRGETQYF
15 . few TRBJ2-6 TRBV12-3/TRBV12-4 TGTGCCAGCAGTTTCGGAGGGTTCGGGGCCAACGTCCTGACTTTC CASSFGGFGANVLTF
13 TRBD2 many TRBJ2-1 TRBV12-3/TRBV12-4 TGTGCCAGCAGTTCCTCGGGGGGTAATGAGCAGTTCTTC CASSSSGGNEQFF
12 . many TRBJ2-2 TRBV12-3/TRBV12-4 TGTGCCAGCAACTCTTTTTCCGGGGAGCTGTTTTTT CASNSFSGELFF
16 . few TRBJ2-2 TRBV5-1 TGCGCCAGCAGCTCGCTGGGCCCGTCGAACACCGGGGAGCTGTTTTTT CASSSLGPSNTGELFF
20 TRBD2 few TRBJ2-1 TRBV5-1 TGCGCCAGCAGCTTTTCCCCTTCTCGGACTAGCGGGAGATCCTACAATGAGCAGTTCTTC CASSFSPSRTSGRSYNEQFF
17 TRBD2 few TRBJ2-5 TRBV12-3/TRBV12-4 TGTGCCAGCACCCCGGGACTAGCGGGAGGGTACCAAGAGACCCAGTACTTC CASTPGLAGGYQETQYF
17 . . TRBJ2-3 TRBV14 TGTGCCAGCAGCCGATGGGGGGGACAACCTAGCACAGATACGCAGTATTTT CASSRWGGQPSTDTQYF
16 . . TRBJ1-5 TRBV4-2 TGTGCCAGCAGCCAACGCGTACAGGGATTCAATCAGCCCCAGCATTTT CASSQRVQGFNQPQHF
14 . . TRBJ1-5 TRBV4-1 TGCGCCAGCAGCCAAGATTGGGGCAATCAGCCCCAGCATTTT CASSQDWGNQPQHF
14 . . TRBJ1-3 TRBV20-1 TGCAGTGTTCGCGACAGTGGGTCTGGAAACACCATATATTTT CSVRDSGSGNTIYF
15 TRBD1 . TRBJ2-7 TRBV18 TGTGCCAGCTCATCTTCCACAGGGGGGAGTGGCGAGCAGTACTTC CASSSSTGGSGEQYF
14 . few TRBJ1-1 TRBV12-3/TRBV12-4 TGTGCCAGCAGTAAGGGACGGACGAACACTGAAGCTTTCTTT CASSKGRTNTEAFF
15 . many TRBJ1-2 TRBV6-1 TGTGCCAGCTCCCGGGAGCGACTGGGGGCCTATGGCTACACCTTC CASSRERLGAYGYTF
12 . many TRBJ2-5 TRBV29-1 TGCAGCGTTGGGGCACTCCAAGAGACCCAGTACTTC CSVGALQETQYF
13 . . TRBJ2-5 TRBV28 TGTGCCAGCAGGAATACTGGGACGGAGACCCAGTACTTC CASRNTGTETQYF
12 . few TRBJ2-3 TRBV7-9 TGTGCCAGCGACAAGTACACAGATACGCAGTATTTT CASDKYTDTQYF
15 . . TRBJ1-2 TRBV5-1 TGCGCCAGCAGCCCAGGACAGAAGGAGGGGTATGGCTACACCTTC CASSPGQKEGYGYTF
14 TRBD1 . TRBJ1-1 TRBV20-1 TGCAGTGCTAGAGGGGACAGGGGAACCACTGAAGCTTTCTTT CSARGDRGTTEAFF
12 . many TRBJ2-7 TRBV5-1 TGCGCCAGCAGCGCCGACTCATACGAGCAGTACTTC CASSADSYEQYF
14 . few TRBJ2-7 TRBV6-1 TGTGCCAGCAGTGAGGTGGGGTTTAGCTACGAGCAGTACTTC CASSEVGFSYEQYF
16 TRBD2 . TRBJ2-5 TRBV7-2 TGTGCCAGCAGCTTAGTTGGGGGGGTGAATGGCGAGACCCAGTACTTC CASSLVGGVNGETQYF
12 TRBD2 . TRBJ2-5 TRBV15 TGTGCCACCAGCAGAGATGGCCTAGCGGGTACCTTC CATSRDGLAGTF
17 . . TRBJ2-4 TRBV11-3 TGTGCCAGCAGCCGGGGGCCGGGACAGCTAGCCAAAAACATTCAGTACTTC CASSRGPGQLAKNIQYF
15 TRBD2 few TRBJ2-5 TRBV12-5 TGTGCTAGTGGTTTCGGGACTAGCGGGAGCGCGACCCAGTACTTC CASGFGTSGSATQYF
13 . few TRBJ2-7 TRBV6-6 TGTGCCAGCAGTTATCGTGGCCTCTACGAGCAGTACTTC CASSYRGLYEQYF
15 . . TRBJ1-1 TRBV2 TGTGCCAGCAGTGAAGAATCAGCTCTGAACACTGAAGCTTTCTTT CASSEESALNTEAFF
17 TRBD2 . TRBJ2-3 TRBV7-2 TGTGCCAGCAGTATAGTTACTAGCGGGAGTGGGACAGATACGCAGTATTTT CASSIVTSGSGTDTQYF
16 . . TRBJ2-1 TRBV15 TGTGCCACCAGCAGAGATCGCCTACCCTTGGTGTATGAGCAGTTCTTC CATSRDRLPLVYEQFF
18 . . TRBJ2-3 TRBV24-1 TGTGCCACCAGTGATTCCCTTCTCGGGAGGGGGCGGACAGATACGCAGTATTTT CATSDSLLGRGRTDTQYF
15 . few TRBJ2-3 TRBV20-1 TGCAGTGCTAGAGAAGGGGGGCGCGCCACAGATACGCAGTATTTT CSAREGGRATDTQYF
15 TRBD1 few TRBJ1-1 TRBV5-1 TGCGCCAGCAGCCCGGGACAGGGTGGGAACACTGAAGCTTTCTTT CASSPGQGGNTEAFF
17 . many TRBJ1-5 TRBV11-2 TGTGCCAGCAGCTTAGGGAGGGACGGGGTTGGCAATCAGCCCCAGCATTTT CASSLGRDGVGNQPQHF
13 . . TRBJ2-5 TRBV7-8 TGTGCCAGCAGCCTGGGGAGTACGGAGACCCAGTACTTC CASSLGSTETQYF
14 . many TRBJ1-5 TRBV28 TGTGCCAGCAGTTTCGGGGGGATCAATCAGCCCCAGCATTTT CASSFGGINQPQHF
13 . few TRBJ1-5 TRBV6-1 TGTGCCAGCAGACCGGCCTTCAATCAGCCCCAGCATTTT CASRPAFNQPQHF
15 TRBD1 few TRBJ2-4 TRBV27 TGTGCCAGCAGTCGGGACAGTGTGGCCAAAAACATTCAGTACTTC CASSRDSVAKNIQYF
17 TRBD2 . TRBJ2-3 TRBV5-1 TGCGCCAGCAGCCCCTTTAGCGGGGGGGACGGCACAGATACGCAGTATTTT CASSPFSGGDGTDTQYF
15 . few TRBJ1-5 TRBV2 TGTGCCAGCAGTGAGGGGTTTTCAAGCAATCAGCCCCAGCATTTT CASSEGFSSNQPQHF
14 TRBD1 few TRBJ1-2 TRBV6-1 TGTGCCAGCGGGACCGGGACAGGGGGCTATGGCTACACCTTC CASGTGTGGYGYTF
13 . . TRBJ2-5 TRBV20-1 TGCAGTGCTAGAGGCAGGGGCCAAGAGACCCAGTACTTC CSARGRGQETQYF
13 . few TRBJ1-1 TRBV29-1 TGCAGCGTAACCGACAGGCCGAACACTGAAGCTTTCTTT CSVTDRPNTEAFF
15 TRBD2 few TRBJ2-1 TRBV27 TGTGCCAGCAGTTTATACGCGGGAGGTTCCAATGAGCAGTTCTTC CASSLYAGGSNEQFF
15 . few TRBJ1-4 TRBV28 TGTGCCAGCATTAACGGGGGATCAACTAATGAAAAACTGTTTTTT CASINGGSTNEKLFF
16 . . TRBJ1-1 TRBV27 TGTGCCAGCAGTTTTTTAAGGGCGTGGGGGAACACTGAAGCTTTCTTT CASSFLRAWGNTEAFF
14 . . TRBJ1-2 TRBV5-1 TGCGCCAGCAGCACTGGACAGTCCCTTGGCGGCTACACCTTC CASSTGQSLGGYTF
14 TRBD1 . TRBJ1-2 TRBV19 TGTGCCAGTACCCCAACCCAGGGGGCCTATGGCTACACCTTC CASTPTQGAYGYTF
12 . few TRBJ2-1 TRBV18 TGTGCCAGCTCACCACAAAGGGGTGAGCAGTTCTTC CASSPQRGEQFF
15 . many TRBJ1-5 TRBV24-1 TGTGCCACCAGTGATTTGCTCCCCGGAGGCAGGCCCCAGCATTTT CATSDLLPGGRPQHF
15 . once TRBJ2-7 TRBV5-8 TGTGCCAGCAGCTTAAGAGGTCAACCCAACTACGAGCAGTACTTC CASSLRGQPNYEQYF
21 . few TRBJ1-6 TRBV4-1 TGCGCCAGCAGCCAAGATAAGGTAGCAGGGAGTTTACGGCACTATAATTCACCCCTCCACTTT CASSQDKVAGSLRHYNSPLHF